Reported below is one TCR beta chain. Its cognate antigen is unknown. Positive CCR7 selection of CD45RO-negative cells yielded the naive CD8 cells, and terminally differentiated effector memory CD45RA+ cells were excluded. The donors, all of them Caucasian adults, lived in Nashville, Tennessee. CDR1 and CDR2 from the germline V gene are MNHEY and SMNVEV (reference sequence). This CDR3 is 15 amino acids long. Trimming took 3 bases from V and 5 from J, leaving 14 bases between them. This entry is derived from a study of shared clonotypes between healthy human individuals. The study, taken as a whole, reports: Specimens sampled were limited to blood, with tissue repertoires likely differing. The sharing of 5% to 6.5% of naive CD4 clonotypes was seen across a handful of donors. Sequencing of the sorted subsets was shown by rarefaction to be incomplete despite large depth.

Using immunoSEQ multiplex PCR, the repertoire was profiled, and TCRdb retains in-frame clones only, with some absent. The table has 1.5 million to 2.5 million clones, approximately 94% seen once. Source material: naive CD8+ T cells sorted from blood. The J gene is TRBJ2-1, the V gene TRBV27, with D possibly matching TRBD1 (5 bases). The sequence came from a man in his late teens or twenties in good health. CDR3 nucleotides: TGTGCCAGCAGTTTCAGGGCAGGACAACACAATGAGCAGTTCTTC. It specifies CASSFRAGQHNEQFF.